These 23 T cell receptor beta chains were all obtained from the same sample, sequenced in a study of blood T cell repertoires in COVID-19 (TCRdb year 2020). Library preparation employed the immunoSEQ multiplex PCR assay. TCRdb re-hosts the immuneACCESS table, in-frame sequences only. Its copies lack some clones; in the studies checked, an unresolved V gene accounts for under half of them, and the cause for the rest is not known. Across this sample there are about 300,000 clones, with approximately 84% seen only once. The ten largest clonotypes hold roughly 1.6% of the sample. Sequencing was performed on peripheral blood. These receptors all stem from a human donor with COVID-19, enrolled during active disease. The donor label of this sample is uncertain.

The chain uses TRBV28 and TRBJ2-6; D uncertain. The ends were cut back, 4 bases at V and 0 bases at J, with 4 bases in the middle. The CDR3 is 14 amino acids. Looked up from germline, CDR1 is MDHEN and CDR2 is SYDVKM. CDR3 nucleotide sequence: TGTGCCAGCAGTTACAGCTCTGGGGCCAACGTCCTGACTTTC. Its translation is CASSYSSGANVLTF.

The chain recombines TRBV6-5 with TRBJ1-4, with a tentative D call TRBD1 (6 bases). There are 14 residues in the CDR3. The V gene's germline CDR1 is MNHEY and CDR2 SVGAGI. Trimming cost V 5 bases and J 10 bases, with 17 bases left between them. The CDR3 coding sequence is TGTGCCAGCAGTCCGGGGCAGTTCAGGGGAAAACTGTTTTTT. Translating gives CASSPGQFRGKLFF.

V and J are TRBV7-2 and TRBJ2-1; 8 bases agree with TRBD2. This CDR3 contains 15 residues. V dropped 0 bases and J dropped 6; count of bases not matched to a gene: 4. Germline V gene sequence: CDR1 SGHTA, CDR2 FQGNSA. The CDR3 region has the DNA TGTGCCAGCAGCTTAGCGGGCGGGGGGAGCAATGAGCAGTTCTTC. This codes for CASSLAGGGSNEQFF.

This rearrangement joins TRBV9 to TRBJ1-5; no definite D call. The CDR3 consists of 12 residues. Germline V lookup: CDR1 SGDLS, CDR2 YYNGEE. The V and J ends lost 3 bases and 5 bases respectively, with 6 bases between them. The CDR3 sequence is CASSDGDQPQHF. The CDR3, as DNA: TGTGCCAGCAGCGACGGGGATCAGCCCCAGCATTTT.

The chain links TRBV19 to TRBJ2-7; 11 nucleotides line up with TRBD2. Unmatched junction bases numbered 5, after V lost 0 bases and J lost 4 bases. The CDR3 length is 16 residues. Germline CDR1 and CDR2: LNHDA and SQIVND (reference sequence). The CDR3 DNA follows: TGTGCCAGTAGTATAGATCACACTAGCGGGAGTTACGAGCAGTACTTC. It codes for CASSIDHTSGSYEQYF.

The chain links TRBV9 to TRBJ1-4, with D possibly TRBD1 on 5 matching bases. The V end lost 2 bases, the J end lost 10 bases, and 15 bases lay between the germline ends. Per the germline V gene, CDR1 is SGDLS and CDR2 is YYNGEE. The CDR3 length is 14 residues. The CDR3 nucleotides are TGTGCCAGCAGCGTCCGGGGGGACCGGGGAAAACTGTTTTTT. This sequence encodes CASSVRGDRGKLFF.

This chain links TRBV24-1 with TRBJ2-1, with 13 bases lining up with TRBD2. The CDR3 spans 17 residues. Trimming cost V 4 bases and J 6 bases; bases outside gene matches: 8. Germline V CDR1 and CDR2: KGHDR, SFDVKD. CDR3 sequence reads: CATSDIGLAGETNEQFF. The CDR3 DNA is TGTGCCACCAGTGACATTGGACTAGCGGGAGAAACCAATGAGCAGTTCTTC.

The chain uses TRBV9 and TRBJ2-2; 7 positions agree with TRBD1. Germline assignment: CDR1 SGDLS and CDR2 YYNGEE. Trimming at V came to 10 bases and at J to 3 bases, leaving 12 bases not matched to a gene. This CDR3 contains 15 residues. The CDR3 sequence: CARKLDRTDTGELFF. As DNA, the CDR3 is TGTGCCCGTAAACTGGACAGGACCGACACCGGGGAGCTGTTTTTT. Filled out from reference TRBV9 and TRBJ2-2, the complete variable domain reads DSGVTQTPKHLITATGQRVTLRCSPRSGDLSVYWYQQSLDQGLQFLIQYYNGEERAKGNILERFSAQQFPDLHSELNLSSLELGDSALYFCARKLDRTDTGELFFGEGSRLTVL.

The J gene is TRBJ1-1, the V gene TRBV19; D not certain. V was trimmed by 6 bases and J by 4 bases, leaving 12 bases between them. CDR1 is LNHDA and CDR2 is SQIVND in the germline V gene (reference sequence). This CDR3 region has 13 residues. The CDR3 sequence is CASRRKGVTEAFF. Here the CDR3 DNA reads TGTGCCAGTAGACGAAAGGGAGTCACTGAAGCTTTCTTT.

The chain combines TRBV7-3 with TRBJ2-5; D gene unclear. V was cut by 5 bases and J by 4 bases, with 11 bases left in between. Per germline, CDR1 SGHTA and CDR2 FQGTGA. The CDR3 has 13 amino acids. This CDR3 is CASSTLSGETQYF. DNA of the CDR3: TGTGCCAGCAGCACGCTGAGTGGAGAGACCCAGTACTTC. Full variable domain (rest looked up from reference TRBV7-3 and TRBJ2-5): GAGVSQTPSNKVTEKGKYVELRCDPISGHTALYWYRQSLGQGPEFLIYFQGTGAADDSGLPNDRFFAVRPEGSVSTLKIQRTERGDSAVYLCASSTLSGETQYFGPGTRLLVL.

This chain connects TRBV28 to TRBJ2-7; 15 positions agree with TRBD2. The J segment lost 11 bases and the V segment lost 2 bases, leaving 4 bases of the junction unmatched. The germline V gene has CDR1 MDHEN and CDR2 SYDVKM. There are 14 residues in the CDR3. This CDR3 reads CASSLPGTSGRKYF. The CDR3 DNA sequence: TGTGCCAGCAGTTTACCCGGGACTAGCGGGAGGAAGTACTTC. Complete variable domain (other parts from reference TRBV28 and TRBJ2-7): DVKVTQSSRYLVKRTGEKVFLECVQDMDHENMFWYRQDPGLGLRLIYFSYDVKMKEKGDIPEGYSVSREKKERFSLILESASTNQTSMYLCASSLPGTSGRKYFGPGTRLTVT.

V gene TRBV27 combines with J gene TRBJ2-1; TRBD2 agrees at 9 bases. The CDR3 has 17 amino acids. Germline V gives CDR1 MNHEY, CDR2 SMNVEV (reference sequence). After removal of 4 bases from V and 1 base from J, the junction contained 8 bases not matched to a gene. The DNA of the CDR3 is TGTGCCAGCAGTTCTTACTCGAGCGGGGGGTCCTACAATGAGCAGTTCTTC. As protein: CASSSYSSGGSYNEQFF.

The chain employs TRBV2 and TRBJ2-1, with 10 positions matching TRBD2. The germline V gene has CDR1 SNHLY and CDR2 FYNNEI. Germline trimming cut 2 bases from V and 8 bases from J; bases unmatched to any gene: 3. The CDR3 length is 14 residues. CDR3: CASSELAGDYEQFF. Here the CDR3 DNA reads TGTGCCAGCAGTGAACTAGCGGGAGACTATGAGCAGTTCTTC.

This clone was found a few times. V is TRBV7-3 and J is TRBJ2-1; possibly TRBD2 for D (5 bases). Trimming shortened V by 4 bases and J by 0 bases, and 10 bases separated the two germline ends. The CDR3 spans 15 residues. Germline CDR1 is SGHTA and CDR2 is FQGTGA. For the CDR3, the DNA is TGTGCCAGCAGCTCGCCCCGGGGCTCCTACAATGAGCAGTTCTTC. Residues: CASSSPRGSYNEQFF.

The CDR3, as DNA: TGCGCCAGCAGCCCCGGACAGGGGGGATACGAGCAGTACTTC. Its translation: CASSPGQGGYEQYF. The rearrangement uses TRBV5-1 and TRBJ2-7; TRBD1 agrees at 10 bases. The CDR3 runs 14 residues. CDR1 SGHRS and CDR2 YFSETQ come from the germline V gene. The trim removed 4 bases at V and 4 bases at J, leaving 5 bases unmatched.

V usage is TRBV19 and J usage is TRBJ1-5; D possibly corresponds to TRBD1 (5 bases). Trimming removed 5 bases from V and 7 bases from J, with 12 bases in between. The CDR3 runs to 13 residues. Germline loops: CDR1 LNHDA, CDR2 SQIVND (reference sequence). The CDR3 DNA reads TGTGCCAGTAGTCGGGGGTTGCGACAGCCCCAGCATTTT. It encodes CASSRGLRQPQHF. Looking up the rest from reference TRBV19 and TRBJ1-5 gives the full variable domain: DGGITQSPKYLFRKEGQNVTLSCEQNLNHDAMYWYRQDPGQGLRLIYYSQIVNDFQKGDIAEGYSVSREKKESFPLTVTSAQKNPTAFYLCASSRGLRQPQHFGDGTRLSIL.

CDR3 DNA: TGTGCCTGGAGTGTTGGCGGGACTTGGTCCTACGAGCAGTACTTC. Its protein product is CAWSVGGTWSYEQYF. The chain couples TRBV30 to TRBJ2-7; tentative D call: TRBD2 (6 bases). The CDR3 length is 15 residues. Germline V gene lookup returns CDR1 GTSNPN and CDR2 SVGIG (reference sequence). Trimming pared 0 bases from V and 1 base from J, leaving 13 bases between. Filled out from reference TRBV30 and TRBJ2-7, the complete variable domain reads SQTIHQWPATLVQPVGSPLSLECTVEGTSNPNLYWYRQAAGRGLQLLFYSVGIGQISSEVPQNLSASRPQDRQFILSSKKLLLSDSGFYLCAWSVGGTWSYEQYFGPGTRLTVT.

This clone was counted a single time. The CDR3 reads CASSLVTSGAGNEQFF. The CDR3 DNA sequence: TGTGCCAGCAGTCTTGTAACTAGCGGGGCGGGCAATGAGCAGTTCTTC. The V gene is TRBV28, the J gene TRBJ2-1; 10 bases are shared with TRBD2. CDR3 length: 16 amino acids. The ends lost 5 bases at V and 6 bases at J; junction bases unmatched: 10. CDR1 is MDHEN, CDR2 SYDVKM, per germline.

The sample holds one count of this clone. This chain joins TRBV5-1 and TRBJ2-3, with 9 bases matching TRBD2. The V gene end was trimmed by 0 bases and the J gene end by 9 bases; junction bases not matched to a gene: 8. CDR3 length: 15 residues. Looked up from germline, CDR1 is SGHRS and CDR2 is YFSETQ. CDR3 DNA sequence: TGCGCCAGCAGCTTGGATGTTAGCGGGAGAGCCACGCAGTATTTT. This translates into CASSLDVSGRATQYF.

V and J are TRBV27 and TRBJ2-7; TRBD2 is a possible D gene (6 bases). Germline V lookup: CDR1 MNHEY, CDR2 SMNVEV (reference sequence). With 4 bases removed from V and 0 bases from J, the gap between germline ends came to 16 bases. This CDR3 has 16 residues. The CDR3 is CASSSRRDFSSYEQYF. CDR3 coding DNA: TGTGCCAGCAGTTCTCGAAGGGACTTCAGCTCCTACGAGCAGTACTTC.

The chain has TRBV6-5 and TRBJ2-5; TRBD2 matches at 10 bases. V shed 0 bases and J 5 bases; nucleotides not matched to a gene: 3. Germline V gene sequence: CDR1 MNHEY, CDR2 SVGAGI. This CDR3 region has 15 residues. CDR3 sequence reads: CASSYSLAGGETQYF. The CDR3 DNA reads TGTGCCAGCAGTTACTCGTTAGCGGGAGGTGAGACCCAGTACTTC.

The genes are TRBV29-1 and TRBJ2-5; D perhaps matches TRBD1 (6 bases). V was pared by 6 bases and J by 5 bases, with 16 bases between. This CDR3 region has 13 residues. The germline gives CDR1 SQVTM, CDR2 ANQGSEA. For the CDR3, the DNA is TGCAGCGTCGCCTCCACAGGGTTGGAGACCCAGTACTTC. Translated, it gives CSVASTGLETQYF.

V is TRBV4-3 and J is TRBJ1-2; TRBD1 aligns across 10 bases. Germline CDR1 and CDR2: LGHNA and YSLEER. The V gene end was trimmed by 1 base and the J gene end by 0 bases; junction bases not matched to a gene: 2. This CDR3 region has 16 residues. CDR3 DNA: TGCGCCAGCAGCCAAGTCGGACAGGGGGCTAACTATGGCTACACCTTC. Its protein is CASSQVGQGANYGYTF.